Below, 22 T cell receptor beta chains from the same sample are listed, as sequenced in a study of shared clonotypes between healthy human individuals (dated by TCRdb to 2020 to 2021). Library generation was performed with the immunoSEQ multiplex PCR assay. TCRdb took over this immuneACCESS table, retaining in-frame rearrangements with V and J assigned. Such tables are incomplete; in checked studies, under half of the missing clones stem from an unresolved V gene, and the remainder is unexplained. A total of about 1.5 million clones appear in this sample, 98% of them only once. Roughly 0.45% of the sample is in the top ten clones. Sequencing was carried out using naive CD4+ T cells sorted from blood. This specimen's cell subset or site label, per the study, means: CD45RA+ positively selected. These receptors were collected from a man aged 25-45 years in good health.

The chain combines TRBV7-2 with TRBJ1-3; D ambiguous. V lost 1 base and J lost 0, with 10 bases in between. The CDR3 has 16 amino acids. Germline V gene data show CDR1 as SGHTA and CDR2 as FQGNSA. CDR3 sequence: CASSLDPGPSGNTIYF. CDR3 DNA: TGTGCCAGCAGCTTAGACCCAGGACCCTCTGGAAACACCATATATTTT.

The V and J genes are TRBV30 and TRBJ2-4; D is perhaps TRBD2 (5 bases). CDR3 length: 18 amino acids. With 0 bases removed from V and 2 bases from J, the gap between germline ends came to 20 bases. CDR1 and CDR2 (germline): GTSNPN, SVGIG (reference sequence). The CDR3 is CAWSVRGVGGRTKNIQYF. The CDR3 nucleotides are TGTGCCTGGAGTGTACGGGGTGTGGGCGGTCGTACCAAAAACATTCAGTACTTC.

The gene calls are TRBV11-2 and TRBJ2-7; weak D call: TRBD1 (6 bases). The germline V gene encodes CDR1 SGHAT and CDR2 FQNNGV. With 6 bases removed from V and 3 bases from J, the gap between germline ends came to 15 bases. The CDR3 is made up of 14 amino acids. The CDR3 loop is CASRLPGQRYEQYF. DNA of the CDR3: TGTGCCAGCAGACTACCGGGACAACGCTACGAGCAGTACTTC. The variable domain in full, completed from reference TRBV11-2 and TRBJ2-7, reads EAGVAQSPRYKIIEKRQSVAFWCNPISGHATLYWYQQILGQGPKLLIQFQNNGVVDDSQLPKDRFSAERLKGVDSTLKIQPAKLEDSAVYLCASRLPGQRYEQYFGPGTRLTVT.

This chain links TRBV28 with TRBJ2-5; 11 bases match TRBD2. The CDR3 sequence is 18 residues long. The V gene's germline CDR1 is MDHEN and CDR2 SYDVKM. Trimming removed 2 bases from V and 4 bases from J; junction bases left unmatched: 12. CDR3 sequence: CASSLHRALAGVGETQYF. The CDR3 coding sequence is TGTGCCAGCAGTTTACACCGGGCACTAGCGGGAGTGGGAGAGACCCAGTACTTC. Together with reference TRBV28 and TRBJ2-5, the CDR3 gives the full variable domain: DVKVTQSSRYLVKRTGEKVFLECVQDMDHENMFWYRQDPGLGLRLIYFSYDVKMKEKGDIPEGYSVSREKKERFSLILESASTNQTSMYLCASSLHRALAGVGETQYFGPGTRLLVL.

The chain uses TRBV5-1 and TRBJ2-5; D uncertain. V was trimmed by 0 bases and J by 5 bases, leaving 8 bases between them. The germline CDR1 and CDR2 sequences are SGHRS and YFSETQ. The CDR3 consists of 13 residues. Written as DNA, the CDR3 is TGCGCCAGCAGCTTGGACATGCGGGAGACCCAGTACTTC. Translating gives CASSLDMRETQYF.

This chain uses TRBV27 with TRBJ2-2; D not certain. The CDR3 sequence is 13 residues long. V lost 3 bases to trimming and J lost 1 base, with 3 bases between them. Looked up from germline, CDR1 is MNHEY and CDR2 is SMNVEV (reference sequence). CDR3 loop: CASSFRNTGELFF. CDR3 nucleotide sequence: TGTGCCAGCAGTTTCAGGAACACCGGGGAGCTGTTTTTT.

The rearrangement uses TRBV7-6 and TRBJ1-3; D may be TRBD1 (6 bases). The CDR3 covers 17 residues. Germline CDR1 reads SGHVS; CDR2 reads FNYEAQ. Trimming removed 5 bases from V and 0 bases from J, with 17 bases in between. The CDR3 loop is CASSPRTVPGSGNTIYF. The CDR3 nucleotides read TGTGCCAGCAGCCCAAGGACAGTTCCGGGCTCTGGAAACACCATATATTTT.

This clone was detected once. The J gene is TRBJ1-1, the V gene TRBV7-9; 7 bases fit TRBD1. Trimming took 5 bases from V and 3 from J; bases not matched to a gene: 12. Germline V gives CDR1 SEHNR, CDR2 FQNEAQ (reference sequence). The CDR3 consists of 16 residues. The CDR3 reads CASSHKATGRDTEAFF. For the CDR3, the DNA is TGTGCCAGCAGCCATAAAGCGACAGGGCGCGACACTGAAGCTTTCTTT.

This chain's CDR3 is CASSSGTGYEKLFF. CDR3 coding DNA: TGTGCCAGCAGCTCCGGGACAGGGTATGAAAAACTGTTTTTT. The rearrangement joins TRBV7-8 to TRBJ1-4, with 9 bases fitting TRBD1. This CDR3 is built from 14 residues. CDR1 SGHVS and CDR2 FQNEAQ come from the germline V gene. J gave up 6 bases and V 4 bases, and 3 bases lay outside the gene matches.

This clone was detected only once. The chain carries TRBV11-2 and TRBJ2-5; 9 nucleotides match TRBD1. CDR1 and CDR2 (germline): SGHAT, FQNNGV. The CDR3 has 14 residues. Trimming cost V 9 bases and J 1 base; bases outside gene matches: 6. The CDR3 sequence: CASVGDRVQETQYF. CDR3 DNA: TGTGCCAGTGTCGGGGACAGGGTCCAAGAGACCCAGTACTTC. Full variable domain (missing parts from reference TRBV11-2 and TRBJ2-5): EAGVAQSPRYKIIEKRQSVAFWCNPISGHATLYWYQQILGQGPKLLIQFQNNGVVDDSQLPKDRFSAERLKGVDSTLKIQPAKLEDSAVYLCASVGDRVQETQYFGPGTRLLVL.

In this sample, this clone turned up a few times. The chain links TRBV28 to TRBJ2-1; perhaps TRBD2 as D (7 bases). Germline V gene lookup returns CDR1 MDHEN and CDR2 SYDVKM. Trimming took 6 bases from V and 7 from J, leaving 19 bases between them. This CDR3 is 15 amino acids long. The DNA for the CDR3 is TGTGCCAGCAGCGTCGGGGGGCACCTGGGGAATGAGCAGTTCTTC. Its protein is CASSVGGHLGNEQFF.

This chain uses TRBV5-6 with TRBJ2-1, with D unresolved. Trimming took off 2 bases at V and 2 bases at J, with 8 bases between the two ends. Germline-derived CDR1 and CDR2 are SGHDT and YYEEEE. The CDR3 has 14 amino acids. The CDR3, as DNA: TGTGCCAGCAGCTTTCTAGACACCTACAATGAGCAGTTCTTC. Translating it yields CASSFLDTYNEQFF.

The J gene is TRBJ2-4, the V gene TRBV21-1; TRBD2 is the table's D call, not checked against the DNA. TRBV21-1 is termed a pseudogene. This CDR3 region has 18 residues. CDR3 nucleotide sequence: TGTGCCAGCAGCAAAGGCCCCGGGGGGTTAGCGGAGAGGGACATTCAGTACTTC. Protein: CASSKGPGGLAERDIQYF.

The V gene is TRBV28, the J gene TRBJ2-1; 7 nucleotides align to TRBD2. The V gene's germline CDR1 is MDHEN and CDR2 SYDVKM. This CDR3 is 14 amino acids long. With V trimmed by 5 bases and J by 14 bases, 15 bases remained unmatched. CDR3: CASSLWGGPWTEFF. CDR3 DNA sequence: TGTGCCAGCAGTCTTTGGGGGGGACCGTGGACGGAGTTCTTC.

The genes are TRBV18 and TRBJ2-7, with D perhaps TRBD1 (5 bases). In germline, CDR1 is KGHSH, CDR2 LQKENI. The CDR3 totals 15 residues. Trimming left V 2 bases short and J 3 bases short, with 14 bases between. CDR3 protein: CASSPGASSFYEQYF. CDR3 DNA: TGTGCCAGCTCACCAGGGGCATCATCCTTCTACGAGCAGTACTTC.

CDR3 in amino acids: CASSLGRMNTEAFF. The DNA of the CDR3 is TGTGCCAGCTCCCTGGGCCGCATGAACACTGAAGCTTTCTTT. The chain carries TRBV18 and TRBJ1-1; D uncertain. The V gene's germline CDR1 is KGHSH and CDR2 LQKENI. The CDR3 loop spans 14 amino acids. Trimming took off 6 bases at V and 0 bases at J, with 11 bases between the two ends.

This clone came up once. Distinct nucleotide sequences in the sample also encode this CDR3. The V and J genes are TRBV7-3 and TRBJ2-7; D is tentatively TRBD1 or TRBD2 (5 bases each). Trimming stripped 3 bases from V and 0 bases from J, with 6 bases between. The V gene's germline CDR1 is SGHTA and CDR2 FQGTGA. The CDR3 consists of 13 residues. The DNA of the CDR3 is TGTGCCAGCAGCTTGGGACCCTCCTACGAGCAGTACTTC. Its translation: CASSLGPSYEQYF.

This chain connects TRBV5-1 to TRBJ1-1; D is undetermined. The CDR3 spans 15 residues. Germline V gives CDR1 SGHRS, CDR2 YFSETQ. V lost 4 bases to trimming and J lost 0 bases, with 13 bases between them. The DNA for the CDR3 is TGCGCCAGCAGCCTGGCAGGCGATATGAACACTGAAGCTTTCTTT. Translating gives CASSLAGDMNTEAFF.

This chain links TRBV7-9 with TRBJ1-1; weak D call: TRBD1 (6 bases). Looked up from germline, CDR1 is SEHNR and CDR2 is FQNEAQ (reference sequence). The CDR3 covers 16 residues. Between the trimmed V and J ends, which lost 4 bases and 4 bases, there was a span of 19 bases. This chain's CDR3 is CASSSLPGQGPTEAFF. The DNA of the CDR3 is TGTGCCAGCAGCTCTCTACCGGGACAAGGCCCCACTGAAGCTTTCTTT.

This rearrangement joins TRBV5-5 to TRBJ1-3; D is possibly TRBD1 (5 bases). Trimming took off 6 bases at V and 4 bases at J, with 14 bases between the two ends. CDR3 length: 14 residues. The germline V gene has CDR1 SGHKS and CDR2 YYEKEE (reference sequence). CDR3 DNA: TGTGCCAGCACCCCAGGAGGGGACGGAAACACCATATATTTT. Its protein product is CASTPGGDGNTIYF.

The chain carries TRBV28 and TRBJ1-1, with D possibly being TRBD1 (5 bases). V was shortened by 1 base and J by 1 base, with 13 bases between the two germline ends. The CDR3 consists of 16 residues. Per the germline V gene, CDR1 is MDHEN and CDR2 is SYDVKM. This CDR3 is CASSLFPSGGNTEAFF. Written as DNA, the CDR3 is TGTGCCAGCAGTTTATTTCCGTCTGGGGGGAACACTGAAGCTTTCTTT.

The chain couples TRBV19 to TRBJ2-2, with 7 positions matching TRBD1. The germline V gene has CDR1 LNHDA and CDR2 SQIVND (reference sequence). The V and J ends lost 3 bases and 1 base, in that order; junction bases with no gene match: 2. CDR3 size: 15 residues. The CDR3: CASSMRTGNTGELFF. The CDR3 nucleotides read TGTGCCAGTAGTATGAGGACAGGGAACACCGGGGAGCTGTTTTTT.